Sequencing of this TCR beta chain was carried out in a study of T cell changes during pregnancy in multiple sclerosis. After removal of 4 bases from V and 6 bases from J, the junction contained 10 bases not matched to a gene. CDR3 size: 15 residues. Germline assignment: CDR1 MDHEN and CDR2 SYDVKM. Libraries were prepared by immunoSEQ multiplex PCR; TCRdb keeps only in-frame clonotypes and omits some of them. In the table there are 130,000 or so clones, approximately 96% of which are singletons. The V gene is TRBV28, the J gene TRBJ1-2; 8 nucleotides line up with TRBD1. Sequenced here: peripheral blood, sampled after pregnancy. This clonotype was obtained from a female donor with multiple sclerosis, enrolled in a pregnancy study. CDR3 nucleotides: TGTGCCAGCAGTTCACTACATACAGGGGGAGATGGCTACACCTTC. Its translation is CASSSLHTGGDGYTF.